These T cell receptor beta chains were read from a single sample in a study of cytomegalovirus exposure and HLA in healthy donors. Assay: immunoSEQ multiplex PCR; the TCRdb copy retains only in-frame clones and omits some. The sample records about 130,000 clones, around three quarters being singletons. Specimen: PBMCs. All receptors come from a woman aged 60 to 75 in good health and CMV-seropositive. The CDR3 runs from the conserved cysteine through the conserved F or W. Each record gives: clone size, D gene, J gene, V gene, CDR3 DNA, CDR3 protein. A D gene is named only where the DNA matches it firmly. Rows give clone size only sometimes, using once, few, many, or a class for an expanded clone.

>few|TRBD2|TRBJ2-7|TRBV5-4
TGTGCCAGCACCCGGGGTACTAGCGTCAACGAGCAGTACTTC
CASTRGTSVNEQYF
>-|-|TRBJ1-5|TRBV5-1
TGCGCCAGCAGCTTAGACGGGAATCAGCCCCAGCATTTT
CASSLDGNQPQHF
>-|TRBD1|TRBJ2-7|TRBV5-6
TGTGCCAGCAGCTTGGCCGGGACAGGGAGGTACGAGCAGTACTTC
CASSLAGTGRYEQYF
>-|-|TRBJ2-3|TRBV2
TGTGCCAGCAGTGAATCTCGTTCGTCTGGCACAGATACGCAGTATTTT
CASSESRSSGTDTQYF
>-|TRBD1|TRBJ1-4|TRBV6-1
TGTGCCAGCAGCGAAGGGGTGGGGACAGCAAATGAAAAACTGTTTTTT
CASSEGVGTANEKLFF
>-|-|TRBJ1-5|TRBV2
TGTGCCAGCAGTGAAGAGGGAGGGCGACAGCCCCAGCATTTT
CASSEEGGRQPQHF
>few|TRBD1|TRBJ2-7|TRBV5-1
TGCGCCAGCAGCCCGGAGGGGACAGGGATTGGTGAGCAGTACTTC
CASSPEGTGIGEQYF
>once|-|TRBJ2-1|TRBV14
TGTGCCAGTAGCCCCCCGGCCCTGCAGTACAGTGAGCAGTTCTTC
CASSPPALQYSEQFF
>-|-|TRBJ2-7|TRBV5-5
TGTGCCAGCAGCTTGGCCCCGACAGGCTCCTACGAGCAGTACTTC
CASSLAPTGSYEQYF
>-|-|TRBJ1-5|TRBV6-5
TGTGCCAGCACCACAGGACAGTTAGATCAGCCCCAGCATTTT
CASTTGQLDQPQHF
>-|-|TRBJ2-3|TRBV5-1
TGCGCCAGCAGCTCGCGTGAGGCAGATACGCAGTATTTT
CASSSREADTQYF
>few|-|TRBJ1-3|TRBV2
TGTGCCAGCACCGTAGGAGGGCGACCCTCTGGAAACACCATATATTTT
CASTVGGRPSGNTIYF
>-|TRBD1|TRBJ1-1|TRBV5-1
TGCGCCAGCAGCTTACAGGGGGAGTTTGAAGCTTTCTTT
CASSLQGEFEAFF
>-|TRBD1|TRBJ1-2|TRBV6-5
TGTGCCAGCAGTTACCGCGACAGGGGGTATGGCTACACCTTC
CASSYRDRGYGYTF
>-|TRBD1|TRBJ2-5|TRBV11-3
TGTGCCAGCAGCTTAGGTACTAACAGGGGAAAAGAGACCCAGTACTTC
CASSLGTNRGKETQYF
>-|TRBD2|TRBJ2-3|TRBV28
TGTGCCAGCAGTTTAGCGGGAGCGGGGAAAGATACGCAGTATTTT
CASSLAGAGKDTQYF
>-|TRBD1|TRBJ2-3|TRBV28
TGTGCCAGCAGTTCACAGGGGGATACGCAGTATTTT
CASSSQGDTQYF
>-|TRBD1|TRBJ2-1|TRBV18
TGTGCCAGCTCACCGACAGGGTACAATGAGCAGTTCTTC
CASSPTGYNEQFF
>few|-|TRBJ1-2|TRBV7-2
TGTGCCAGCAGCTTAACAGTGGCCCTCTATGGCTACACCTTC
CASSLTVALYGYTF
>-|-|TRBJ1-1|TRBV27
TGTGCCAGCACCCTTTATCGGGGCACTGAAGCTTTCTTT
CASTLYRGTEAFF
>-|-|TRBJ2-7|TRBV6-1
TGTGCCAGCAGTGAAGCTAATTCGGACAGTTTTAGGTTTTTCTACGAGCAGTACTTC
CASSEANSDSFRFFYEQYF
>-|-|TRBJ2-2|TRBV5-1
TGCGCCAGCAGCTTGCGGACTTTGAACACCGGGGAGCTGTTTTTT
CASSLRTLNTGELFF
>-|-|TRBJ2-3|TRBV5-6
TGTGCCAGCAGACGGGCAGGGAGCACAGATACGCAGTATTTT
CASRRAGSTDTQYF
>-|-|TRBJ1-1|TRBV18
TGTGCCAGCTCACCGCAGGACATTGGCGCTGAAGCTTTCTTT
CASSPQDIGAEAFF
>-|TRBD2|TRBJ2-7|TRBV7-2
TGTGCCAGCAGCGATAGCGGGGAAAGCTCCTACGAGCAGTACTTC
CASSDSGESSYEQYF
>-|TRBD1|TRBJ2-6|TRBV5-4
TGTGCCAGCAGCCGAACAGGGGGATACCGCTCTGGGGCCAACGTCCTGACTTTC
CASSRTGGYRSGANVLTF
>-|-|TRBJ2-3|TRBV9
TGTGCCAGCGGCCATGCTTTCACAGATACGCAGTATTTT
CASGHAFTDTQYF
>few|-|TRBJ2-2|TRBV18
TGTGCCAGCTCACCGCCTCACAGGATGAACACCGGGGAGCTGTTTTTT
CASSPPHRMNTGELFF
>-|-|TRBJ1-6|TRBV18
TGTGCCAGCTCAAAAGGTGGAGGCTCACCCCTCCACTTT
CASSKGGGSPLHF
>-|TRBD2|TRBJ2-1|TRBV5-1
TGCGCCAGCAGCTCCGGGACTAGCGGGACGAGCTCCTACAATGAGCAGTTCTTC
CASSSGTSGTSSYNEQFF
>-|-|TRBJ2-5|TRBV5-5
TGTGCCAGCAGCTTAGGTGGTTGGACAGCTTCTCAAGAGACCCAGTACTTC
CASSLGGWTASQETQYF
>-|TRBD2|TRBJ2-3|TRBV7-3
TGTGCCAGCAGCAGCGGGAGTGGGGGCACAGATACGCAGTATTTT
CASSSGSGGTDTQYF
>few|TRBD2|TRBJ2-2|TRBV4-2
TGTGCCAGCAGCCCACGGGGGGGGGATCACCGGGACGGGGAGCTGTTTTTT
CASSPRGGDHRDGELFF
>-|-|TRBJ2-1|TRBV9
TGTGCCAGCAGCGCGCCACCCCAAGAGAATGAGCAGTTCTTC
CASSAPPQENEQFF
>-|TRBD2|TRBJ2-1|TRBV2
TGTGCCAGCAGTGCGGGGACTAGCGGACACAATGAGCAGTTCTTC
CASSAGTSGHNEQFF
>few|TRBD1|TRBJ2-1|TRBV4-1
TGCGCCAGCAGCTTCAGACAGGGTGATCGTGAGCAGTTCTTC
CASSFRQGDREQFF
>few|-|TRBJ1-1|TRBV4-1
TGCGCCAGCAGCCAAGAACAGAGGGGGACTGAAGCTTTCTTT
CASSQEQRGTEAFF
>once|-|TRBJ2-4|TRBV6-5
TGTGCCAGCAGTCCCCGAGGGCTATTATCGCACATTCAGTACTTC
CASSPRGLLSHIQYF
>-|TRBD1|TRBJ2-3|TRBV29-1
TGCAGCGTTGCGAGGACAGGGGAAAGCACAGATACGCAGTATTTT
CSVARTGESTDTQYF
>-|-|TRBJ2-3|TRBV6-1
TGTGCCAGCAGTAAGGGGCAGGGGTACACAGATACGCAGTATTTT
CASSKGQGYTDTQYF
>-|-|TRBJ2-1|TRBV29-1
TGCAGCGTGAACGCGGATGCGATGTACAATGAGCAGTTCTTC
CSVNADAMYNEQFF